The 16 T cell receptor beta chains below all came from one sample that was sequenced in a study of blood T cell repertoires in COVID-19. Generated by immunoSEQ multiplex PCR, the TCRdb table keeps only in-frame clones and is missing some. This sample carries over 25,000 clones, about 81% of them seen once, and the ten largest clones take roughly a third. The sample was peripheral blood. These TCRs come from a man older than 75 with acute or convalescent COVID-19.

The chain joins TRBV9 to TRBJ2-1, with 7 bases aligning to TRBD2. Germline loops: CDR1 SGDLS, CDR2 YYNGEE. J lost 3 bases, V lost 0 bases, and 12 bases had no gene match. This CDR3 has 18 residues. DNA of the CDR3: TGTGCCAGCAGCGTAGGGGGAGGGAGTCCACGAAGCTACAATGAGCAGTTCTTC. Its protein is CASSVGGGSPRSYNEQFF.

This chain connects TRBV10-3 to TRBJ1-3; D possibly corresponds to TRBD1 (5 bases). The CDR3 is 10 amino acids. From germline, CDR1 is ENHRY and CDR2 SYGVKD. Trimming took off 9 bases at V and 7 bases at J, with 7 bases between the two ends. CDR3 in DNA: TGTGCCATAGGGGTTAACACCATATATTTT. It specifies CAIGVNTIYF.

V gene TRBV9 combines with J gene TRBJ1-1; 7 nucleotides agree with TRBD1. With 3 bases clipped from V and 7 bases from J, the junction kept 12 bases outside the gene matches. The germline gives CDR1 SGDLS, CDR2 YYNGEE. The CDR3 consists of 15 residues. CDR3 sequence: CASSAQLQGQVEAFF. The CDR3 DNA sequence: TGTGCCAGCAGCGCCCAACTACAGGGGCAAGTTGAAGCTTTCTTT.

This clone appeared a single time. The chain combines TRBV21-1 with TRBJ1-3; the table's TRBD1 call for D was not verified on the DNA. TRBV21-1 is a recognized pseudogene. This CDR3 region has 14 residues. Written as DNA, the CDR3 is TGTGCCAGCAGCAGCCAGGGGGCTGGAAACACCATATATTTT. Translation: CASSSQGAGNTIYF.

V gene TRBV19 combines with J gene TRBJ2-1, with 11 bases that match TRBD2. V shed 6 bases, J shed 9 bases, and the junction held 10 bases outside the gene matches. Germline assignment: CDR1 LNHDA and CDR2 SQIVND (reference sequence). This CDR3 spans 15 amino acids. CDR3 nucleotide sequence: TGTGCCAGTAGGAACCTAGCGGGGGGCATCTTTGAGCAGTTCTTC. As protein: CASRNLAGGIFEQFF.

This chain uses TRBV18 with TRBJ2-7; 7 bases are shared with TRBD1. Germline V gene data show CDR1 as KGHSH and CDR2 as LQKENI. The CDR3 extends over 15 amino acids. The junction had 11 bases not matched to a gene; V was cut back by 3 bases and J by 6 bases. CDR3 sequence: CASSPQTGTGLEQYF. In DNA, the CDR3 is TGTGCCAGCTCACCTCAGACAGGGACGGGCCTCGAGCAGTACTTC.

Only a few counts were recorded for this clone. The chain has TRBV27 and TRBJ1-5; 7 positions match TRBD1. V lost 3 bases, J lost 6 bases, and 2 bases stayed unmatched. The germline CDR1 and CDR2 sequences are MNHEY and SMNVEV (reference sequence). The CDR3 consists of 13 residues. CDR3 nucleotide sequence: TGTGCCAGCAGTTTTGACAGGGTTCAGCCCCAGCATTTT. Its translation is CASSFDRVQPQHF.

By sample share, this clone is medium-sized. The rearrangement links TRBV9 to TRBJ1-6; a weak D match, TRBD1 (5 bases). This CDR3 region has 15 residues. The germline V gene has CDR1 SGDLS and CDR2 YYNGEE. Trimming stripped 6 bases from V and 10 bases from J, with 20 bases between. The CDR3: CASTGGADGVSPLHF. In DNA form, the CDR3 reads TGTGCCAGCACCGGTGGGGCCGATGGGGTATCACCCCTCCACTTT.

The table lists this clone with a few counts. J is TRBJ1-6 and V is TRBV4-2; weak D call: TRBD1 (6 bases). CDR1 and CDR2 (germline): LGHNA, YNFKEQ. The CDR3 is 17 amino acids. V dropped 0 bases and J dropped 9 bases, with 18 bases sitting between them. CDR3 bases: TGTGCCAGCAGCCAAGAAGCGGTACAGGGAAGGGCTTCACCCCTCCACTTT. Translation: CASSQEAVQGRASPLHF.

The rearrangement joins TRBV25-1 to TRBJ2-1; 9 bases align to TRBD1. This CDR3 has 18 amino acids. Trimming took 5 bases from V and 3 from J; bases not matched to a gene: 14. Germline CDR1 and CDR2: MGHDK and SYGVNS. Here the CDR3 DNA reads TGTGCCAGCAGTTCCCAACCCGGGACAGGGACCGTCTACAATGAGCAGTTCTTC. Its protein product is CASSSQPGTGTVYNEQFF.

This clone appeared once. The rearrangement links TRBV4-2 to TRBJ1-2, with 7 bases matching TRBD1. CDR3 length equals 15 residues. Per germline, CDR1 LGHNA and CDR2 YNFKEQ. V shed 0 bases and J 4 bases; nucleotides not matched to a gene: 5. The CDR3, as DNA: TGTGCCAGCAGCCAAGATCGCGGGACAGCCTATGGCTACACCTTC. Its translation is CASSQDRGTAYGYTF.

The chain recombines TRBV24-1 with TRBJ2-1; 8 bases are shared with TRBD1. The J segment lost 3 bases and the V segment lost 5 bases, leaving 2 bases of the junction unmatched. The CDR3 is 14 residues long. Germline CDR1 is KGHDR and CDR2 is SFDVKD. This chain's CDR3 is CATSAGQGYNEQFF. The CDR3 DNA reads TGTGCCACCAGTGCCGGACAGGGCTACAATGAGCAGTTCTTC.

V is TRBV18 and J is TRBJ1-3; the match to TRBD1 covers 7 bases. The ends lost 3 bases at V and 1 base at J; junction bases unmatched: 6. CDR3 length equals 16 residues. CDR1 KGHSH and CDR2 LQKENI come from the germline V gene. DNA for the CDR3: TGTGCCAGCTCACCGAATGGACAGGTTTCTGGAAACACCATATATTTT. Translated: CASSPNGQVSGNTIYF.

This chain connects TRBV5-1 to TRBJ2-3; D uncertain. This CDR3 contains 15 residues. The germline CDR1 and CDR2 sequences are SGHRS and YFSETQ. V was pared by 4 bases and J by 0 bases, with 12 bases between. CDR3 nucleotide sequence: TGCGCCAGCAGCGCCCTAACGCCTAGCACAGATACGCAGTATTTT. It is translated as CASSALTPSTDTQYF.

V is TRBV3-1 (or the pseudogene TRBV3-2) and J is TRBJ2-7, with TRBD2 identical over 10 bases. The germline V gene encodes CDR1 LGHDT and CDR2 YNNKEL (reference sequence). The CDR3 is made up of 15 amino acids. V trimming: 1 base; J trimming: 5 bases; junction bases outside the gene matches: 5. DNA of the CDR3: TGTGCCAGCAGCCAAGGCAGCGGGGGGGCCCACGAGCAGTACTTC. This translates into CASSQGSGGAHEQYF.

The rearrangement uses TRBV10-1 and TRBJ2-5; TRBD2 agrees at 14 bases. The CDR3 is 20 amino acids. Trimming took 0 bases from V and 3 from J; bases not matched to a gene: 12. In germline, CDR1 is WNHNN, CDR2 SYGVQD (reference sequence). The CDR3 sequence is CASSESTPGLAGAKEETQYF. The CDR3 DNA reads TGCGCCAGCAGTGAGTCCACCCCGGGACTAGCGGGGGCCAAGGAAGAGACCCAGTACTTC.